The clone carrying this TCR beta chain has ten or more counts. Its antigen remains unknown. TCR beta CDR3 region amplification was performed from RNA transcripts. RT-PCR in the first round (using the HTBI primer set) targeted the TCR CDR3. MiXCR was run by TCRdb on the multiplex PCR reads, yielding one entry per CDR3 protein. The data hold about 500,000 distinct CDR3 sequences, with approximately 15% observed a single time. This record belongs to a study of T cells in Graves' hyperthyroidism and ophthalmopathy. Findings and limits, study-wide: Blood also contained most expanded thyroid clonotypes above 0.001.

Hyperthyroidism had been newly diagnosed in patients aged 18 to 65, and its duration was under 2 months. Patients were excluded because of uncontrolled infection, other autoimmune disease, pregnancy or lactation. This CDR3 contains 14 residues. V was pared by 8 bases and J by 0 bases, with 11 bases between. Germline CDR1 and CDR2: MNHNS and SASEGT. The origin of this receptor is a woman in her late teens or twenties with Graves' hyperthyroidism. The source material was blood. The J gene is TRBJ1-3, the V gene TRBV6-1; D unresolved. The CDR3 region has the DNA TGTGCCAGCTCGGCGGGAGTCTCTGGAAACACCATATATTTT. As protein: CASSAGVSGNTIYF.